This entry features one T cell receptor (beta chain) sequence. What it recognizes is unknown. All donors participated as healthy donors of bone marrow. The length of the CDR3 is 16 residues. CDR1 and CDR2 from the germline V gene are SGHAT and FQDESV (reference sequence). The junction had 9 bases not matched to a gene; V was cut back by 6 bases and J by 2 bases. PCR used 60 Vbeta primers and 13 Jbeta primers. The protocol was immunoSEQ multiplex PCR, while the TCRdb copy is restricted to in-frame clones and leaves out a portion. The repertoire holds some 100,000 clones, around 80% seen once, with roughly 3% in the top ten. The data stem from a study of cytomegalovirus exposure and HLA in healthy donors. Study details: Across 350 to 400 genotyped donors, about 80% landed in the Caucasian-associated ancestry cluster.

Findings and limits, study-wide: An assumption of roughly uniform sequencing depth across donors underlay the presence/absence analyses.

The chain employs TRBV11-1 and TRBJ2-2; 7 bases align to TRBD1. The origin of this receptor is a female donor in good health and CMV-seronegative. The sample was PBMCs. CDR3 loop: CASSSPGQHNTGELFF. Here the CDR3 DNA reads TGTGCCAGCAGTTCACCGGGACAGCATAACACCGGGGAGCTGTTTTTT.